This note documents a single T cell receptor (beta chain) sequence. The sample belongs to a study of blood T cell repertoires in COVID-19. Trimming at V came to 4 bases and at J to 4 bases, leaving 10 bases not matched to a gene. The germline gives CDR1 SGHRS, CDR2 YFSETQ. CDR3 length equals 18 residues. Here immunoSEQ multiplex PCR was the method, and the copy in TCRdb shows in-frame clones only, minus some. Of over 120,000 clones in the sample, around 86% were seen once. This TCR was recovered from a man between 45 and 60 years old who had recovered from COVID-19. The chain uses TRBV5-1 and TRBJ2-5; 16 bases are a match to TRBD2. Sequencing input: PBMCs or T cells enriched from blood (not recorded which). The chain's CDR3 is CASSPGTSGGVPRETQYF. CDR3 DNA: TGCGCCAGCAGCCCCGGGACTAGCGGGGGGGTTCCCAGAGAGACCCAGTACTTC.